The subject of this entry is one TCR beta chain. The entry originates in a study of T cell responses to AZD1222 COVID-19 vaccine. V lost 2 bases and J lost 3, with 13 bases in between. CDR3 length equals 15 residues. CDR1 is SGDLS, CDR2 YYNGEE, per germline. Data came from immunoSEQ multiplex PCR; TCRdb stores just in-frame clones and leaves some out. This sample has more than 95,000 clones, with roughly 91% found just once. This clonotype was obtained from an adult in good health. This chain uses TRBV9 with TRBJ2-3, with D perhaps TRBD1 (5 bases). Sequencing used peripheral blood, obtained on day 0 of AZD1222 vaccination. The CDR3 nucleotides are TGTGCCAGCAGCGTTGGGTTACAGGCAACAGATACGCAGTATTTT. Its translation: CASSVGLQATDTQYF. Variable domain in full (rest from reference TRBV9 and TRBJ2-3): DSGVTQTPKHLITATGQRVTLRCSPRSGDLSVYWYQQSLDQGLQFLIQYYNGEERAKGNILERFSAQQFPDLHSELNLSSLELGDSALYFCASSVGLQATDTQYFGPGTRLTVL.